One sample yielded the 15 T cell receptor beta chains listed below, sequenced in a study of PD-1 blockade in mismatch repair-deficient tumors. Profiling relied on immunoSEQ multiplex PCR, and the TCRdb table lists in-frame clones only, not all of them. This sample has 30,000 to 35,000 clones, with about 85% found just once. This specimen consisted of PBMCs, obtained 6 to 7 weeks after starting pembrolizumab. The receptors originated from an adult with mismatch repair-deficient cancer.

V and J are TRBV2 and TRBJ1-1, with D maybe TRBD1 (6 bases). Per germline, CDR1 SNHLY and CDR2 FYNNEI. This CDR3 is 14 amino acids long. Trimming left V 5 bases short and J 3 bases short, with 13 bases between. The CDR3 protein is CASSYRVRDTEAFF. CDR3 bases: TGTGCCAGCAGTTACAGGGTTCGGGACACTGAAGCTTTCTTT.

This rearrangement joins TRBV2 to TRBJ2-7, with D hard to call. CDR1 is SNHLY and CDR2 is FYNNEI in the germline V gene. V lost 0 bases and J lost 0, with 3 bases in between. The CDR3 runs 13 residues. CDR3 loop: CASSEASSYEQYF. The CDR3 nucleotides are TGTGCCAGCAGTGAAGCGAGCTCCTACGAGCAGTACTTC.

The V call is TRBV7-2, the J call TRBJ1-5, with no clear D. The germline V gene encodes CDR1 SGHTA and CDR2 FQGNSA. CDR3 length equals 15 residues. Trimming left V 2 bases short and J 6 bases short, with 14 bases between. CDR3 residues: CASSLIPGDGQPQHF. The CDR3 DNA is TGTGCCAGCAGCTTAATCCCCGGGGATGGTCAGCCCCAGCATTTT.

This sequence joins TRBV29-1 and TRBJ1-3, with a possible D match to TRBD1 (6 bases). The CDR3 loop spans 13 amino acids. The germline CDR1 and CDR2 sequences are SQVTM and ANQGSEA. V was trimmed by 4 bases and J by 3 bases, leaving 10 bases between them. The CDR3 coding sequence is TGCAGCGTTGCCCAGGGGCTTGGAAACACCATATATTTT. Protein sequence: CSVAQGLGNTIYF. The variable domain in full, with the rest retrieved from reference TRBV29-1 and TRBJ1-3, is SAVISQKPSRDICQRGTSLTIQCQVDSQVTMMFWYRQQPGQSLTLIATANQGSEATYESGFVIDKFPISRPNLTFSTLTVSNMSPEDSSIYLCSVAQGLGNTIYFGEGSWLTVV.

This chain links TRBV27 with TRBJ1-2; TRBD1 aligns across 7 bases. The CDR3 covers 14 residues. CDR1 MNHEY and CDR2 SMNVEV come from the germline V gene (reference sequence). V trimming: 2 bases; J trimming: 0 bases; junction bases outside the gene matches: 0. The CDR3 loop reads CASSLGTANYGYTF. Here the CDR3 DNA reads TGTGCCAGCAGTTTAGGGACAGCTAACTATGGCTACACCTTC.

J is TRBJ1-4 and V is TRBV10-3; TRBD1 matches at 8 bases. Germline trimming cut 10 bases from V and 3 bases from J; bases unmatched to any gene: 4. Germline V gene lookup returns CDR1 ENHRY and CDR2 SYGVKD. This CDR3 has 13 residues. CDR3 sequence reads: CATSGGSNEKLFF. As DNA, the CDR3 is TGTGCCACTTCAGGGGGCTCTAATGAAAAACTGTTTTTT.

The rearrangement uses TRBV11-1 and TRBJ2-1; 9 bases align to TRBD1. J lost 8 bases, V lost 5 bases, and 10 bases had no gene match. Germline V gives CDR1 SGHAT, CDR2 FQDESV (reference sequence). This CDR3 contains 15 residues. CDR3 residues: CASSIRDRDGDEQFF. The CDR3 DNA sequence: TGTGCCAGCAGCATCCGGGACAGGGATGGAGATGAGCAGTTCTTC.

V usage is TRBV28 and J usage is TRBJ2-5; tentative D call: TRBD2 (5 bases). V was pared by 2 bases and J by 5 bases, with 12 bases between. The CDR3 loop spans 14 amino acids. Germline-derived CDR1 and CDR2 are MDHEN and SYDVKM. The CDR3 region has the DNA TGTGCCAGCAGTTTAGGTGTGGGAGACGAGACCCAGTACTTC. Residues: CASSLGVGDETQYF.

This rearrangement joins TRBV7-8 to TRBJ2-1; 10 bases are a match to TRBD1. The V gene's germline CDR1 is SGHVS and CDR2 FQNEAQ. This CDR3 contains 14 residues. V was pared by 6 bases and J by 5 bases, with 4 bases of the junction left unmatched. CDR3: CASRPGQGNNEQFF. As DNA, the CDR3 is TGTGCCAGCAGACCGGGACAGGGGAACAATGAGCAGTTCTTC.

This clone occurred a few times. CDR3 loop: CASRRVSYEQYF. The DNA of the CDR3 is TGTGCCAGCAGAAGAGTCTCCTACGAGCAGTACTTC. The chain uses TRBV6-1 and TRBJ2-7; no clear D gene. The CDR3 spans 12 residues. Germline V gene sequence: CDR1 MNHNS, CDR2 SASEGT. Trimming shortened V by 6 bases and J by 0 bases, and 6 bases separated the two germline ends.

J is TRBJ1-1 and V is TRBV21-1; the D call of TRBD1 is as the table states it, not checked on the DNA. TRBV21-1 is termed a pseudogene. This CDR3 spans 15 amino acids. The DNA for the CDR3 is TGTGCCAGCAGCAAAGGGGACAGAGAGAACACTGAAGCTTTCTTT. It codes for CASSKGDRENTEAFF.

DNA for the CDR3: TGTGCCAGCAGTTACTCGAGGGGCGGGAGTGGGGAGCTGTTTTTT. It encodes CASSYSRGGSGELFF. The V call is TRBV6-6, the J call TRBJ2-2; 7 bases are a match to TRBD2. In germline, CDR1 is MNHNY, CDR2 SVGAGI (reference sequence). The CDR3 is made up of 15 amino acids. Unmatched junction bases numbered 6, after V lost 0 bases and J lost 8 bases.

This chain links TRBV7-9 with TRBJ2-5; 10 nucleotides line up with TRBD2. The CDR3 runs to 14 residues. Trimming took 4 bases from V and 4 from J; bases not matched to a gene: 3. The germline V gene encodes CDR1 SEHNR and CDR2 FQNEAQ (reference sequence). CDR3 sequence (DNA): TGTGCCAGCAGCTCGTCTAGCGGGGGAGAGACCCAGTACTTC. It codes for CASSSSSGGETQYF.

The chain combines TRBV29-1 with TRBJ2-5; 10 bases line up with TRBD2. J lost 4 bases, V lost 6 bases, and 14 bases had no gene match. Germline V gene sequence: CDR1 SQVTM, CDR2 ANQGSEA. The CDR3 length is 16 residues. The CDR3 is CSVARASGSVLETQYF. CDR3 nucleotide sequence: TGCAGCGTGGCTCGGGCTAGCGGGAGTGTTTTAGAGACCCAGTACTTC.

The rearrangement joins TRBV19 to TRBJ2-1, with TRBD2 matching 10 bases. The CDR3 is 16 residues long. After removal of 5 bases from V and 7 bases from J, the junction contained 11 bases not matched to a gene. Germline CDR1 is LNHDA and CDR2 is SQIVND (reference sequence). The CDR3 sequence is CASSLLSASGRNEQFF. The DNA of the CDR3 is TGTGCCAGTAGTTTATTGTCGGCTAGCGGGAGAAATGAGCAGTTCTTC.